This T cell receptor beta chain derives from a study of T cell changes during pregnancy in multiple sclerosis. TCRdb's copy holds only in-frame clones and misses some; the assay was immunoSEQ multiplex PCR. Of tens of thousands of clones listed, around 90% are singletons. The source was CD4+ T cells from peripheral blood mononuclear cells, collected in the second trimester of pregnancy. The receptor was derived from a female donor in good health, enrolled as a control in a pregnancy study.

The CDR3 region has the DNA TGTGCCAGCAGTCGACAGGCTCCTACGAGCAGTTACTTC. Translation gives CASSRQAPTSSYF. The chain is built from TRBV21-1 and TRBJ2-7; the table's D call TRBD1 went unverified against the DNA. TRBV21-1 is described as a pseudogene. The CDR3 extends over 13 amino acids.